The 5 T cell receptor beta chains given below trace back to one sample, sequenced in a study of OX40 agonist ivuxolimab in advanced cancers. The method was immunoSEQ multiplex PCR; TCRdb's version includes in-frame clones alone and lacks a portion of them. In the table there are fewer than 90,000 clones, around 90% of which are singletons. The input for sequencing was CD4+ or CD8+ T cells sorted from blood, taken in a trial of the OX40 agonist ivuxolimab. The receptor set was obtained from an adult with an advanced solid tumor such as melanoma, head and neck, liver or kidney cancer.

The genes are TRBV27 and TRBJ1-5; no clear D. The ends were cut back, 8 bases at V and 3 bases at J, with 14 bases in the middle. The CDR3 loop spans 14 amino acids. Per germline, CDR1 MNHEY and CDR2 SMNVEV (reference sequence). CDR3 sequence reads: CASRASVNNQPQHF. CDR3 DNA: TGTGCCAGCCGCGCCTCCGTAAACAATCAGCCCCAGCATTTT.

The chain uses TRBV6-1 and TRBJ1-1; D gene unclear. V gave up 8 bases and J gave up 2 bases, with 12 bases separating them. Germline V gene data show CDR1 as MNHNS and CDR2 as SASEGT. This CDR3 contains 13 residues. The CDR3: CASGVLANTEAFF. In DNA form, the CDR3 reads TGTGCCAGCGGGGTCCTGGCAAACACTGAAGCTTTCTTT.

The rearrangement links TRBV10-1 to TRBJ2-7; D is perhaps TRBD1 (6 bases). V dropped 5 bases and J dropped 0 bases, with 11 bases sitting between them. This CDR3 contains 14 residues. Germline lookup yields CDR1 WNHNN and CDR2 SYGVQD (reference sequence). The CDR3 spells CASSPSGHSYEQYF. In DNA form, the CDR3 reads TGCGCCAGCAGTCCATCGGGACACTCCTACGAGCAGTACTTC.

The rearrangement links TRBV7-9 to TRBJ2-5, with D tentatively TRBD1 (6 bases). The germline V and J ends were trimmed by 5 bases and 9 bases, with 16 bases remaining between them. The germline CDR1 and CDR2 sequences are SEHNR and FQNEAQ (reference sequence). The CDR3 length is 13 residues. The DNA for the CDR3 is TGTGCCAGCAGCCCTAGCCCGGACAGCTCCCAGTACTTC. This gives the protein CASSPSPDSSQYF. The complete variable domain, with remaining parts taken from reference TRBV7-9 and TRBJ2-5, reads DTGVSQNPRHKITKRGQNVTFRCDPISEHNRLYWYRQTLGQGPEFLTYFQNEAQLEKSRLLSDRFSAERPKGSFSTLEIQRTEQGDSAMYLCASSPSPDSSQYFGPGTRLLVL.

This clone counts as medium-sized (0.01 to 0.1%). The CDR3 DNA reads TGTGCCAGCAGTTTATTGGGGGAGCTAACCGGGGAGCTGTTTTTT. As protein: CASSLLGELTGELFF. The V gene is TRBV27, the J gene TRBJ2-2, with D tentatively TRBD1 or TRBD2 (5 bases each). CDR1 and CDR2 from the germline V gene are MNHEY and SMNVEV (reference sequence). Trimming left V 1 base short and J 5 bases short, with 11 bases between. The CDR3 is 15 residues long.